The following is a T cell receptor beta chain sequence with its context. Method: immunoSEQ multiplex PCR; TCRdb's copy keeps in-frame clones and lacks some. The sample carries over 85,000 clones, roughly 80% recorded once. This sample was taken from a study of cytomegalovirus exposure and HLA in healthy donors. Study summary: The 130 or so validation repertoires, a later analysis reported, used the same platform as the 600 to 700 repertoires from the first cohort.

V lost 4 bases, J lost 0 bases, and 3 bases stayed unmatched. Germline CDR1 LGHNA, CDR2 YSLEER. The CDR3 is 16 residues long. Sample: PBMCs. The TCR originated in a woman aged 18-30 years in good health and CMV-seropositive. The V gene is TRBV4-3, the J gene TRBJ2-4; 10 nucleotides agree with TRBD1. CDR3 DNA: TGCGCCAGCAGCCCGTGGACAGGGGGAGCCAAAAACATTCAGTACTTC. It translates to CASSPWTGGAKNIQYF.